These 16 T cell receptor beta chains were all obtained from the same sample, sequenced in a study of blood T cell repertoires in COVID-19. Sequencing was performed with immunoSEQ multiplex PCR; in TCRdb, only in-frame clones are kept and a portion is missing. The sample yields some 150,000 clones, 82% seen once. What was sequenced was peripheral blood. The receptors were gathered from a woman aged 65 to 85 with acute or convalescent COVID-19.

The V and J genes are TRBV10-3 and TRBJ2-7; D may be TRBD2 (6 bases). The CDR3 extends over 15 amino acids. V lost 3 bases to trimming and J lost 6 bases, with 18 bases between them. Germline V lookup: CDR1 ENHRY, CDR2 SYGVKD. The CDR3 bases are TGTGCCATCAGTGAAGGACTATCGGGGTACCGCGAGCAGTACTTC. Protein: CAISEGLSGYREQYF.

This chain joins TRBV9 and TRBJ2-3, with D unclear. The V end was cut by 0 bases, the J end by 2 bases, with 7 bases between. The CDR3 sequence is 14 residues long. Germline assignment: CDR1 SGDLS and CDR2 YYNGEE. The CDR3 DNA reads TGTGCCAGCAGCGTAGATCCCTCCACAGATACGCAGTATTTT. Protein: CASSVDPSTDTQYF.

The count of this clone is one. This chain joins TRBV7-8 and TRBJ1-6, with D possibly TRBD1 on 5 matching bases. V was cut by 2 bases and J by 9 bases, with 14 bases left in between. The germline V gene has CDR1 SGHVS and CDR2 FQNEAQ. The CDR3 spans 15 residues. CDR3 sequence (DNA): TGTGCCAGCAGCTTAATTGTGACAGCCGGTTCACCCCTCCACTTT. This gives the protein CASSLIVTAGSPLHF.

Note on this clone: Other DNA sequences in the sample encode the same CDR3. The chain combines TRBV3-1 (or the pseudogene TRBV3-2) with TRBJ2-1, with D perhaps TRBD2 (7 bases). Germline V gene data show CDR1 as LGHDT and CDR2 as YNNKEL (reference sequence). The CDR3 is 14 residues long. The V end was cut by 4 bases, the J end by 9 bases, with 16 bases between. CDR3 residues: CASSREGGSGEQFF. The DNA of the CDR3 is TGTGCCAGCAGCCGAGAGGGGGGGTCAGGTGAGCAGTTCTTC.

The chain couples TRBV14 to TRBJ1-3; D is undetermined. Germline V gene lookup returns CDR1 SGHDN and CDR2 FVKESK. V gave up 1 base and J gave up 3 bases, with 7 bases separating them. This CDR3 comprises 14 residues. The CDR3 loop reads CASSQVGVGNTIYF. The CDR3 bases are TGTGCCAGCAGCCAAGTGGGAGTTGGAAACACCATATATTTT.

The chain has TRBV5-4 and TRBJ2-7; 7 bases agree with TRBD1. CDR3 size: 13 residues. V trimming: 4 bases; J trimming: 6 bases; junction bases outside the gene matches: 7. Looked up from germline, CDR1 is SGHNT and CDR2 is YYREEE (reference sequence). The CDR3 DNA sequence: TGTGCCAGCAGCAACCCCGGGACAGCCGAGCAGTACTTC. Protein: CASSNPGTAEQYF.

This rearrangement joins TRBV27 to TRBJ2-1, with D perhaps TRBD1 (6 bases). Trimming stripped 6 bases from V and 4 bases from J, with 13 bases between. Germline V gives CDR1 MNHEY, CDR2 SMNVEV (reference sequence). CDR3 length: 14 residues. CDR3 DNA: TGTGCCAGCAGGCTCCGGGACACGTACAATGAGCAGTTCTTC. It specifies CASRLRDTYNEQFF.

The genes are TRBV11-2 and TRBJ2-5; 7 bases fit TRBD1. Germline trimming cut 0 bases from V and 13 bases from J; bases unmatched to any gene: 5. There are 12 residues in the CDR3. Looked up from germline, CDR1 is SGHAT and CDR2 is FQNNGV. CDR3 in amino acids: CASSLDRGNRYF. The CDR3 DNA reads TGTGCCAGCAGCTTAGACAGGGGGAATCGGTACTTC. Supplemented by reference TRBV11-2 and TRBJ2-5, the full variable domain reads EAGVAQSPRYKIIEKRQSVAFWCNPISGHATLYWYQQILGQGPKLLIQFQNNGVVDDSQLPKDRFSAERLKGVDSTLKIQPAKLEDSAVYLCASSLDRGNRYFGPGTRLLVL.

This clone appeared a few times. The rearrangement links TRBV5-5 to TRBJ1-3; 8 bases fit TRBD1. The CDR3 is 15 residues long. V was clipped by 3 bases and J by 1 base; unmatched bases: 3. Per the germline V gene, CDR1 is SGHKS and CDR2 is YYEKEE (reference sequence). This CDR3 is CASSSTGGSGNTIYF. The CDR3 nucleotides read TGTGCCAGCAGCTCAACAGGGGGATCTGGAAACACCATATATTTT.

A few counts support this clone. The chain carries TRBV10-3 and TRBJ2-7, with TRBD1 matching over 10 bases. This CDR3 has 17 amino acids. V lost 3 bases and J lost 4; bases outside the gene matches: 12. Per germline, CDR1 ENHRY and CDR2 SYGVKD. CDR3 DNA: TGTGCCATCAGTGATAGGGACAGGGGTTCTGATGAATACGAGCAGTACTTC. Amino acids: CAISDRDRGSDEYEQYF.

CDR3 in amino acids: CSGTRGLDTEAFF. CDR3 nucleotides: TGCAGCGGTACCAGGGGGCTCGACACTGAAGCTTTCTTT. The chain couples TRBV29-1 to TRBJ1-1, with 8 bases identical to TRBD1. CDR1 SQVTM and CDR2 ANQGSEA come from the germline V gene. V lost 7 bases, J lost 3 bases, and 7 bases stayed unmatched. The CDR3 is 13 amino acids.

The rearrangement uses TRBV4-1 and TRBJ2-7, with D possibly TRBD1 on 5 matching bases. Germline V gene lookup returns CDR1 MGHRA and CDR2 YSYEKL. The CDR3 runs 14 residues. Trimming took 0 bases from V and 6 from J, leaving 12 bases between them. The CDR3 loop reads CASSQDPATAEQYF. The CDR3 region has the DNA TGCGCCAGCAGCCAAGATCCTGCGACAGCCGAGCAGTACTTC.

V gene TRBV6-5 combines with J gene TRBJ1-1, with 10 bases aligning to TRBD1. J was trimmed by 5 bases and V by 4 bases; bases with no gene match: 7. This CDR3 has 15 residues. Germline CDR1 MNHEY, CDR2 SVGAGI. The CDR3 protein is CASSSGGQGRTEAFF. CDR3 DNA: TGTGCCAGCAGTTCAGGGGGACAGGGGAGAACTGAAGCTTTCTTT.

This clone was seen only once. The genes are TRBV9 and TRBJ1-5, with a weak D call TRBD1 (6 bases). The CDR3 covers 18 residues. With 0 bases removed from V and 4 bases from J, the gap between germline ends came to 20 bases. CDR1 and CDR2 from the germline V gene are SGDLS and YYNGEE. The CDR3 region has the DNA TGTGCCAGCAGCGTAGACAGCAGGAGAGGGGGATCGAATCAGCCCCAGCATTTT. Amino acids: CASSVDSRRGGSNQPQHF.

The chain carries TRBV9 and TRBJ2-7; maybe TRBD1 (5 bases). The CDR3 length is 15 residues. CDR1 SGDLS and CDR2 YYNGEE come from the germline V gene. V was pared by 0 bases and J by 2 bases, with 12 bases between. The CDR3 region is CASSVDPGLTYEQYF. The CDR3 coding sequence is TGTGCCAGCAGCGTAGATCCAGGGCTGACCTACGAGCAGTACTTC.

This clone showed up just once. The chain is built from TRBV29-1 and TRBJ2-1; tentatively, D is TRBD2 (7 bases). Germline lookup yields CDR1 SQVTM and CDR2 ANQGSEA. The CDR3 is 14 residues long. In DNA, the CDR3 is TGCGTAGTCCGGGGAGGGGGATATTACAATGAGCAGTTCTTC. Encoded protein: CVVRGGGYYNEQFF.